Below are 29 T cell receptor beta chains sequenced from a single sample in a study of blood T cell repertoires in COVID-19. Sequencing used immunoSEQ multiplex PCR; TCRdb keeps in-frame clones, though not all of them. The sample records around 190,000 clones, roughly 84% being singletons. The source material was PBMCs or T cells enriched from blood (not recorded which). Receptor source: a woman between 25 and 40 years old who had recovered from COVID-19.

V and J are TRBV5-1 and TRBJ1-5; TRBD1 matches at 9 bases. V lost 4 bases, J lost 3 bases, and 5 bases stayed unmatched. CDR1 is SGHRS, CDR2 YFSETQ, per germline. This CDR3 is 15 amino acids long. This CDR3 is CASSPQGADNQPQHF. CDR3 DNA sequence: TGCGCCAGCAGCCCACAGGGGGCGGACAATCAGCCCCAGCATTTT.

This clone turned up a few times. V gene TRBV27 combines with J gene TRBJ1-4; 9 positions agree with TRBD1. The CDR3 covers 16 residues. The V gene end was trimmed by 0 bases and the J gene end by 8 bases; junction bases not matched to a gene: 7. In germline, CDR1 is MNHEY, CDR2 SMNVEV (reference sequence). The CDR3 region has the DNA TGTGCCAGCAGTTTATCGACAGGGGGGATTGGAGAAAAACTGTTTTTT. It specifies CASSLSTGGIGEKLFF. Drawing the rest from reference TRBV27 and TRBJ1-4, the complete variable domain is EAQVTQNPRYLITVTGKKLTVTCSQNMNHEYMSWYRQDPGLGLRQIYYSMNVEVTDKGDVPEGYKVSRKEKRNFPLILESPSPNQTSLYFCASSLSTGGIGEKLFFGSGTQLSVL.

V gene TRBV25-1 combines with J gene TRBJ2-7; a weak D match, TRBD1 (5 bases). V dropped 7 bases and J dropped 0 bases, with 16 bases sitting between them. The germline gives CDR1 MGHDK, CDR2 SYGVNS. The CDR3 spans 15 residues. Here the CDR3 DNA reads TGTGCCAGCACCACAGACAGTTTGAGCTCCTACGAGCAGTACTTC. As protein: CASTTDSLSSYEQYF.

The chain employs TRBV19 and TRBJ1-1; D is unresolved. The CDR3 is 15 amino acids. V shed 2 bases and J shed 0 bases, with 10 bases lying between them. From germline, CDR1 is LNHDA and CDR2 SQIVND (reference sequence). CDR3 loop: CASSIHREMNTEAFF. The CDR3 DNA reads as TGTGCCAGTAGTATACATAGGGAGATGAACACTGAAGCTTTCTTT.

The chain links TRBV3-1 (or the pseudogene TRBV3-2) to TRBJ2-5; 7 bases are a match to TRBD1. The germline V gene encodes CDR1 LGHDT and CDR2 YNNKEL (reference sequence). The CDR3 is 16 residues long. With V trimmed by 2 bases and J by 4 bases, 10 bases remained unmatched. CDR3 DNA: TGTGCCAGCAGCCAACGCGGACGACAGGGTGGAGAGACCCAGTACTTC. It yields the protein CASSQRGRQGGETQYF.

The chain uses TRBV7-2 and TRBJ2-1, with TRBD1 identical over 8 bases. The length of the CDR3 is 14 residues. The J segment lost 8 bases and the V segment lost 5 bases, leaving 8 bases of the junction unmatched. Per germline, CDR1 SGHTA and CDR2 FQGNSA. CDR3 region: CASSPRTGKDEQFF. The CDR3 DNA reads as TGTGCCAGCAGCCCAAGGACAGGGAAGGATGAGCAGTTCTTC.

This clone was detected once. The chain is built from TRBV6-5 and TRBJ1-2, with TRBD1 identical over 8 bases. The CDR3 runs 15 residues. Germline V gives CDR1 MNHEY, CDR2 SVGAGI. Trimming at V came to 2 bases and at J to 5 bases, leaving 7 bases not matched to a gene. CDR3 region: CASSYGAGGAYGYTF. Written as DNA, the CDR3 is TGTGCCAGCAGTTACGGGGCAGGGGGCGCATATGGCTACACCTTC.

This clone was detected once. The rearrangement uses TRBV3-1 (or the pseudogene TRBV3-2) and TRBJ1-2; D is uncertain. This CDR3 comprises 14 residues. Germline V gene data show CDR1 as LGHDT and CDR2 as YNNKEL (reference sequence). V was pared by 0 bases and J by 4 bases, with 9 bases between. CDR3 DNA: TGTGCCAGCAGCCAAGACGGCGGAACCTATGGCTACACCTTC. Translating it yields CASSQDGGTYGYTF.

J is TRBJ2-3 and V is TRBV27; D possibly corresponds to TRBD1 (5 bases). The CDR3 contains 16 residues. V lost 7 bases to trimming and J lost 1 base, with 18 bases between them. Germline lookup yields CDR1 MNHEY and CDR2 SMNVEV (reference sequence). The CDR3 coding sequence is TGTGCCAGCATTTCCCTTCAGGGTAGGGGCACAGATACGCAGTATTTT. Translating it yields CASISLQGRGTDTQYF.

The J gene is TRBJ2-1, the V gene TRBV9, with D possibly matching TRBD2 (5 bases). The CDR3 covers 14 residues. Germline CDR1 is SGDLS and CDR2 is YYNGEE. V was trimmed by 3 bases and J by 1 base, leaving 8 bases between them. The CDR3 region is CASSGTGSYNEQFF. The CDR3, as DNA: TGTGCCAGCAGCGGGACTGGTTCCTACAATGAGCAGTTCTTC.

The chain is built from TRBV7-8 and TRBJ2-1, with D perhaps matching TRBD2 (6 bases). This CDR3 is built from 12 residues. V lost 3 bases to trimming and J lost 12 bases, with 12 bases between them. The germline CDR1 and CDR2 sequences are SGHVS and FQNEAQ. The CDR3 here is CASSFIETRQFF. The CDR3 coding sequence is TGTGCCAGCAGCTTCATAGAGACTAGGCAGTTCTTC.

In its sample, this clone was seen once. The chain links TRBV18 to TRBJ2-7; TRBD1 aligns across 8 bases. Losses at the gene ends were 0 bases for V and 1 base for J; bases not matched to a gene: 5. Germline CDR1 KGHSH, CDR2 LQKENI. The CDR3 runs 16 residues. This CDR3 is CASSPPSRGQSYEQYF. The CDR3 region has the DNA TGTGCCAGCTCACCACCCTCCAGGGGGCAGTCCTACGAGCAGTACTTC.

The genes are TRBV6-5 and TRBJ2-3; 7 bases are a match to TRBD2. The CDR3 spans 14 residues. Looked up from germline, CDR1 is MNHEY and CDR2 is SVGAGI. After removal of 4 bases from V and 6 bases from J, the junction contained 7 bases not matched to a gene. The CDR3 DNA reads as TGTGCCAGCAGTTTCGGGACTATTGATGATACGCAGTATTTT. Amino acids: CASSFGTIDDTQYF.

The rearrangement uses TRBV3-1 (or the pseudogene TRBV3-2) and TRBJ1-6, with unresolved D. The germline gives CDR1 LGHDT, CDR2 YNNKEL (reference sequence). This CDR3 region has 13 residues. Trimming cost V 0 bases and J 10 bases, with 7 bases left between them. The CDR3 is CASSQESVSPLHF. The CDR3 DNA reads as TGTGCCAGCAGCCAAGAGTCGGTCTCACCCCTCCACTTT.

The chain recombines TRBV11-2 with TRBJ1-3, with unresolved D. V lost 6 bases and J 2 bases, leaving 11 bases between the germline ends. The CDR3 loop spans 14 amino acids. Germline assignment: CDR1 SGHAT and CDR2 FQNNGV. CDR3 protein: CASRARGTGNTIYF. As DNA, the CDR3 is TGTGCCAGCAGAGCACGAGGGACTGGAAACACCATATATTTT.

V gene TRBV24-1 combines with J gene TRBJ2-1, with 9 bases that match TRBD1. The CDR3 runs to 17 residues. Germline V lookup: CDR1 KGHDR, CDR2 SFDVKD. The trim removed 4 bases at V and 8 bases at J, leaving 14 bases unmatched. The CDR3 nucleotides read TGTGCCACCAGTGAAACCACAGAAGGGACAGGGATTGATGAGCAGTTCTTC. Amino acid sequence: CATSETTEGTGIDEQFF.

The chain is built from TRBV18 and TRBJ2-3, with TRBD2 as a possible D gene (6 bases). Germline loops: CDR1 KGHSH, CDR2 LQKENI. V dropped 1 base and J dropped 3 bases, with 17 bases sitting between them. This CDR3 region has 17 residues. The CDR3 DNA sequence: TGTGCCAGCTCACCACTCAAATCTAGCGCCCTAACAGATACGCAGTATTTT. Its translation: CASSPLKSSALTDTQYF.

J is TRBJ2-1 and V is TRBV7-9, with D possibly TRBD2 on 5 matching bases. This CDR3 has 19 amino acids. Germline CDR1 SEHNR, CDR2 FQNEAQ (reference sequence). Trimming left V 0 bases short and J 1 base short, with 19 bases between. CDR3 region: CASSLAPLRGKVSYNEQFF. In DNA form, the CDR3 reads TGTGCCAGCAGCTTAGCCCCTTTACGGGGAAAAGTTTCCTACAATGAGCAGTTCTTC. Complete variable domain (other parts from reference TRBV7-9 and TRBJ2-1): DTGVSQNPRHKITKRGQNVTFRCDPISEHNRLYWYRQTLGQGPEFLTYFQNEAQLEKSRLLSDRFSAERPKGSFSTLEIQRTEQGDSAMYLCASSLAPLRGKVSYNEQFFGPGTRLTVL.

The V and J genes are TRBV19 and TRBJ1-5; 9 bases fit TRBD1. Germline V gives CDR1 LNHDA, CDR2 SQIVND (reference sequence). The CDR3 has 15 residues. The V segment lost 4 bases and the J segment 5 bases; nucleotides outside the gene matches: 6. Here the CDR3 DNA reads TGTGCCAGTAGTAGCTTCGGGACAGGGTATCAGCCCCAGCATTTT. This translates into CASSSFGTGYQPQHF.

The chain recombines TRBV19 with TRBJ1-4; D gene unclear. The CDR3 runs to 11 residues. From germline, CDR1 is LNHDA and CDR2 SQIVND (reference sequence). V shed 3 bases and J shed 8 bases, with 4 bases lying between them. Written as DNA, the CDR3 is TGTGCCAGTAGTATTAGCGAAAAACTGTTTTTT. Protein product: CASSISEKLFF.

This chain joins TRBV15 and TRBJ2-3; 8 bases align to TRBD1. Germline assignment: CDR1 LNHNV and CDR2 YYDKDF (reference sequence). V gave up 2 bases and J gave up 1 base; unmatched junction bases: 8. This CDR3 is built from 17 residues. The CDR3 spells CATSRTPGGKGTDTQYF. The CDR3 DNA follows: TGTGCCACCAGCAGAACCCCAGGGGGCAAGGGCACAGATACGCAGTATTTT.

This clone occurred a few times. This chain joins TRBV3-1 (or the pseudogene TRBV3-2) and TRBJ1-4; D gene unclear. V was cut by 0 bases and J by 9 bases, with 11 bases left in between. Germline V gene sequence: CDR1 LGHDT, CDR2 YNNKEL (reference sequence). CDR3 length: 14 residues. CDR3 sequence reads: CASSQDSGGKKLFF. The CDR3, as DNA: TGTGCCAGCAGCCAAGATTCAGGAGGAAAAAAACTGTTTTTT.

This chain links TRBV20-1 with TRBJ2-5, with D unclear. V shed 3 bases and J shed 5 bases, with 10 bases lying between them. CDR3 length: 12 residues. The germline V gene encodes CDR1 DFQATT and CDR2 SNEGSKA (reference sequence). The CDR3 DNA is TGCAGTGCTAGTTCAGACGGGGAGACCCAGTACTTC. This translates into CSASSDGETQYF.

In its sample, this clone was seen a few times. This chain joins TRBV5-1 and TRBJ2-1; TRBD2 matches 11 bases. Per germline, CDR1 SGHRS and CDR2 YFSETQ. The CDR3 extends over 17 amino acids. Unmatched junction bases numbered 10, after V lost 4 bases and J lost 4 bases. The CDR3 nucleotides read TGCGCCAGCAGCCCCGCCCCACTAGCGGGAGCTTACAATGAGCAGTTCTTC. Translated: CASSPAPLAGAYNEQFF. The variable domain in full, with the rest retrieved from reference TRBV5-1 and TRBJ2-1, is KAGVTQTPRYLIKTRGQQVTLSCSPISGHRSVSWYQQTPGQGLQFLFEYFSETQRNKGNFPGRFSGRQFSNSRSEMNVSTLELGDSALYLCASSPAPLAGAYNEQFFGPGTRLTVL.

The rearrangement links TRBV5-1 to TRBJ2-5; D might be TRBD1 (6 bases). The CDR3 totals 13 residues. Trimming removed 5 bases from V and 1 base from J, with 9 bases in between. Germline-derived CDR1 and CDR2 are SGHRS and YFSETQ. The CDR3 region has the DNA TGCGCCAGCAGTACAGGGTCCCAAGAGACCCAGTACTTC. It encodes CASSTGSQETQYF.

This chain uses TRBV5-5 with TRBJ1-3; perhaps TRBD1 as D (6 bases). Germline V CDR1 and CDR2: SGHKS, YYEKEE (reference sequence). Trimming took off 1 base at V and 3 bases at J, with 11 bases between the two ends. The CDR3 is 15 amino acids. In DNA, the CDR3 is TGTGCCAGCAGCTTGACGGGGACACTTGGAAACACCATATATTTT. Residues: CASSLTGTLGNTIYF.

This clone was counted at least ten times. This chain links TRBV7-2 with TRBJ1-1; no reliable D call. Per germline, CDR1 SGHTA and CDR2 FQGNSA. Trimming left V 5 bases short and J 4 bases short, with 14 bases between. The CDR3 runs to 14 residues. The CDR3 here is CASSPRITGTEAFF. The DNA of the CDR3 is TGTGCCAGCAGCCCTCGTATTACGGGCACTGAAGCTTTCTTT. Together with reference TRBV7-2 and TRBJ1-1, the CDR3 gives the full variable domain: GAGVSQSPSNKVTEKGKDVELRCDPISGHTALYWYRQSLGQGLEFLIYFQGNSAPDKSGLPSDRFSAERTGGSVSTLTIQRTQQEDSAVYLCASSPRITGTEAFFGQGTRLTVV.

The rearrangement uses TRBV25-1 and TRBJ1-1, with a tentative D call TRBD1 (6 bases). V was cut by 2 bases and J by 5 bases, with 15 bases left in between. This CDR3 comprises 15 residues. Germline loops: CDR1 MGHDK, CDR2 SYGVNS. The CDR3 loop reads CASSEEGVVGTEAFF. CDR3 in DNA: TGTGCCAGCAGTGAAGAGGGGGTCGTTGGAACTGAAGCTTTCTTT.

This chain joins TRBV20-1 and TRBJ2-5, with D perhaps TRBD2 (5 bases). Germline V gene lookup returns CDR1 DFQATT and CDR2 SNEGSKA (reference sequence). The CDR3 sequence is 11 residues long. The germline V and J ends were trimmed by 3 bases and 5 bases, with 7 bases remaining between them. The CDR3 sequence is CSASPGETQYF. CDR3 nucleotide sequence: TGCAGTGCTAGTCCGGGGGAGACCCAGTACTTC.